The rows below give T cell receptor beta chains drawn from one sample of a study of vaccination effects on CD4 cells after COVID-19. Their antigen targets remain unknown. Some clones are missing from TCRdb's copy, which holds only in-frame ones; the method was immunoSEQ multiplex PCR. In the table there are 25,000 to 35,000 clones, almost 75% of which are singletons. The material sequenced was CD4+ T cells from PBMCs cultured with HCoV-229E spike peptides, taken after COVID-19 vaccination. The source of these receptors is a human donor who received a COVID-19 vaccine. Both conserved end residues are trimmed from each CDR3.

>TRBV3-1/TRBV3-2|TRBJ1-1
ASSVGGLEAF
>TRBV6-5|TRBJ1-2
ASSTRRTINYGYT
>TRBV6-5|TRBJ1-3
ASSYSTGAAGNTIY
>TRBV7-9|TRBJ1-3
ASSLNLGSGNTIY
>TRBV2|TRBJ2-5
ASSKEAGAQETQY
>TRBV7-9|TRBJ2-7
ASSLNSQGTEQY
>TRBV18|TRBJ1-5
ASSESHQPQH
>TRBV6-5|TRBJ2-7
ASISRGYEQY
>TRBV10-3|TRBJ2-1
ASSHEQAGTKNEQF
>TRBV6-4|TRBJ2-5
ASRHREETQY
>TRBV30|TRBJ1-1
AWSAEIQGTEAF
>TRBV29-1|TRBJ1-5
SVRQGEHQPQH
>TRBV7-2|TRBJ2-1
ASSQQGGLDEQF
>TRBV3-1/TRBV3-2|TRBJ2-3
ASSPQFGSSDTQY
>TRBV29-1|TRBJ2-3
SVEESGVGGADTQY
>TRBV19|TRBJ1-6
ASSLPGKNSPLH
>TRBV9|TRBJ2-7
ASSQDRGYEQY
>TRBV6-5|TRBJ1-2
ASSPDRRYGYT
>TRBV6-1|TRBJ1-6
ASSERKENSPLH
>TRBV6-5|TRBJ1-5
ASSYSGGDNQPQH
>TRBV25-1|TRBJ1-1
ASAGDRMNTEAF
>TRBV19|TRBJ2-2
ASRGLAGTGELF
>TRBV4-2|TRBJ1-6
ASSQVELDYSPLH
>TRBV3-1/TRBV3-2|TRBJ2-2
ASSKGWTGNTGELF
>TRBV5-8|TRBJ2-1
ASSHLAGRGEQF
>TRBV5-1|TRBJ2-5
ASSIRNREETQY
>TRBV5-1|TRBJ2-6
ASSLGQGASGANVLT
>TRBV5-4|TRBJ2-2
ATWKANTGELF
>TRBV4-1|TRBJ2-1
ASSRAGSRRGDEQF
>TRBV6-5|TRBJ2-7
ASSYQREYGEQY
>TRBV5-5|TRBJ2-3
ASDRRGIADTQY
>TRBV6-5|TRBJ2-7
ASRTVDYEQY
>TRBV20-1|TRBJ1-2
SASSGDYGYT
>TRBV5-1|TRBJ2-5
ASSSPGRETQY
>TRBV7-2|TRBJ2-5
ASSLALSQETQY
>TRBV6-1|TRBJ1-3
ASSADLDRGMENTIY
>TRBV27|TRBJ2-7
ASSLSDRGHYEQY
>TRBV3-1/TRBV3-2|TRBJ1-4
ASSQEGRRANEKLF
>TRBV18|TRBJ2-6
ASSGANVLT
>TRBV16|TRBJ2-7
ASSQSTGGTLSKV
>TRBV14|TRBJ2-7
ASSQARIGEQY